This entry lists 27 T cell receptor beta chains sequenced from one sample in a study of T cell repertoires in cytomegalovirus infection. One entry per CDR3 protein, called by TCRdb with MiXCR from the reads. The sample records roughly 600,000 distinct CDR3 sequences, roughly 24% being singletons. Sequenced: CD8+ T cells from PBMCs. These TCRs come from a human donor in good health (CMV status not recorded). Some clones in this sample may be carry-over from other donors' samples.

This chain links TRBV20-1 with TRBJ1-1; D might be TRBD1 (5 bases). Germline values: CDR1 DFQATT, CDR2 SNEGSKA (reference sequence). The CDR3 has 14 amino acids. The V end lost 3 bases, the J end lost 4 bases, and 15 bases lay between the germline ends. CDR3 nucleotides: TGCAGTGCTAGGCCGGGGGTTAAAGGCACTGAAGCTTTCTTT. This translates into CSARPGVKGTEAFF.

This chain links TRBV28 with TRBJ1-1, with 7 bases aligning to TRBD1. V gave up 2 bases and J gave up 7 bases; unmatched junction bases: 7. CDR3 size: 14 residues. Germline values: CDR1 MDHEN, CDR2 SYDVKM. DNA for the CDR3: TGTGCCAGCAGTTTAGTCCTACAGGGGCTTGAAGCTTTCTTT. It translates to CASSLVLQGLEAFF.

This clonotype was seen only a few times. As DNA, the CDR3 is TGTGCCAGCAGTGCAACTAGGGCGGTCCACTACGAGCAGTACGTC. Translated: CASSATRAVHYEQYV. The chain joins TRBV6-2 or TRBV6-3 to TRBJ2-7; D is possibly TRBD2 (5 bases). V dropped 5 bases and J dropped 3 bases, with 17 bases sitting between them. The CDR3 extends over 15 amino acids. The germline gives CDR1 MNHEY, CDR2 SVGEGT.

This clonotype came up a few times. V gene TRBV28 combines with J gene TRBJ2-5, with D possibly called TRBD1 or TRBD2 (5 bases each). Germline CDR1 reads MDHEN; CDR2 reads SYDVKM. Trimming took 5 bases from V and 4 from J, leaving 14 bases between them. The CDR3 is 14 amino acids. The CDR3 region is CASSMGTSRETQYF. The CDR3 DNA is TGTGCCAGCAGTATGGGGACCTCGCGAGAGACCCAGTACTTC.

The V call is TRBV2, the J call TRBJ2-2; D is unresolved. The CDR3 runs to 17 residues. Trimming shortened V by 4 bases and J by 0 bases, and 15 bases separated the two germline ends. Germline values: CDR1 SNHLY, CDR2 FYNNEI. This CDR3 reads CASSVGEAYSNTGELFF. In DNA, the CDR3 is TGTGCCAGCAGTGTCGGAGAGGCCTACTCGAACACCGGGGAGCTGTTTTTT.

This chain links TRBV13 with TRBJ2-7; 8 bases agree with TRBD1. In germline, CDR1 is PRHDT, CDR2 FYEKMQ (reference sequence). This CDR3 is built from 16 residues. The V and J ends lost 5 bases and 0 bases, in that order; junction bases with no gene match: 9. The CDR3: CASSHNTGTGSYEQYF. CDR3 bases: TGTGCCAGCAGCCATAACACCGGGACAGGCTCCTACGAGCAGTACTTC.

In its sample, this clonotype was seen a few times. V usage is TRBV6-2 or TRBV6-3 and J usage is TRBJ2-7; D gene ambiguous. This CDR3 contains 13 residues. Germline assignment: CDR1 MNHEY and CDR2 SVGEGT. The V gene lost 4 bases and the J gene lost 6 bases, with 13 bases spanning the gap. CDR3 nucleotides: TGTGCCAGCAGTTCCAGGAGTGCCACCGAGCAGTACGTC. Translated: CASSSRSATEQYV.

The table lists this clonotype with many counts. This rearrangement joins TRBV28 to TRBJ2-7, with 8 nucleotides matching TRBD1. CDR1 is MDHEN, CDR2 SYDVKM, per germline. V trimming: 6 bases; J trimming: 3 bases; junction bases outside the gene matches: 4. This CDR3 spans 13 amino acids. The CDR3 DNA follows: TGTGCCAGCAGACGGACAGGGAACTACGAGCAGTACGTC. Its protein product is CASRRTGNYEQYV.

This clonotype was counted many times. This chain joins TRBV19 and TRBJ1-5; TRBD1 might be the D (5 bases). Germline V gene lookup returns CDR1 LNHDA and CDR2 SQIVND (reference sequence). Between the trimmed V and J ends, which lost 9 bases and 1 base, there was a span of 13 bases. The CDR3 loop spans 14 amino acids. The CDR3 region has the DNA TGTGCCAGCCCTACCCGGGACAGCAATCAGCCCCAGCATTTT. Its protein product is CASPTRDSNQPQHF.

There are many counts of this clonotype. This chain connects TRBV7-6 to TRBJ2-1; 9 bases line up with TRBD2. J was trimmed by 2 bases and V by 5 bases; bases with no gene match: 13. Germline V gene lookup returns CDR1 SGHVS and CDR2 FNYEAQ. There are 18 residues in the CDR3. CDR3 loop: CASSPRGGGAGAYNEQFF. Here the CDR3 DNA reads TGTGCCAGCAGCCCAAGGGGCGGGGGGGCGGGCGCCTACAATGAGCAGTTCTTC.

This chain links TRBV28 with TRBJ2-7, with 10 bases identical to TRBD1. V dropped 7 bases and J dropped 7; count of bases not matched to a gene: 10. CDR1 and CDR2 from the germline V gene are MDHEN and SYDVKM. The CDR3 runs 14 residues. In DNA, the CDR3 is TGTGCCAGCACCCTTAGACAGGGGGCCGGTGAGCAGTACGTC. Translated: CASTLRQGAGEQYV.

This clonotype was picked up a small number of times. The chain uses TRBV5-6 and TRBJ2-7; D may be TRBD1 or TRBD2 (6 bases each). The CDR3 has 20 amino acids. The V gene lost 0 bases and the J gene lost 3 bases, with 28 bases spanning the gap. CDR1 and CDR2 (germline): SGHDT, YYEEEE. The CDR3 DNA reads TGTGCCAGCAGCTTGGCCGGGGGCCCTTACAGGTCGCCGGAGGGCTACGAGCAGTACGTC. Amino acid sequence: CASSLAGGPYRSPEGYEQYV.

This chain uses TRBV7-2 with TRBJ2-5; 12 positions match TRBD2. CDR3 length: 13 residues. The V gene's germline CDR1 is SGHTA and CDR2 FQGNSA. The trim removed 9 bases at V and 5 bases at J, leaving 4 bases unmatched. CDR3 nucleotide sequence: TGTGCCAGTACTAGCGGGGGGAGGGAGACCCAGTACTTC. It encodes CASTSGGRETQYF.

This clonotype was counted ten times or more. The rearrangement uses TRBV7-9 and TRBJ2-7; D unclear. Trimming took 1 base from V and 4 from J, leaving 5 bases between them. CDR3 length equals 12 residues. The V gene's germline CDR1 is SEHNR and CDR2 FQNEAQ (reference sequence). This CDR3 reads CASSLGVYEQYV. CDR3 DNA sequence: TGTGCCAGCAGCTTAGGGGTGTACGAGCAGTACGTC.

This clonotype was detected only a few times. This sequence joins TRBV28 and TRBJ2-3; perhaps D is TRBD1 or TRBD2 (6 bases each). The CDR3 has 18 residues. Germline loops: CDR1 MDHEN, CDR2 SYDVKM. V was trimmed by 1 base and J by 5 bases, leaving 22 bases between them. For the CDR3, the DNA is TGTGCCAGCAGTTTATTTGACGGACCGGGGGCGTTGGAAGATACGCAGTATTTT. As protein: CASSLFDGPGALEDTQYF.

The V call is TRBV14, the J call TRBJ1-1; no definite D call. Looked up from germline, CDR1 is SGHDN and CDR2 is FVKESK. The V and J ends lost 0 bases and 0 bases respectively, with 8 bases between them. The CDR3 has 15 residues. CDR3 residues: CASSQEWTLNTEAFF. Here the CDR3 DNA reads TGTGCCAGCAGCCAAGAGTGGACCTTGAACACTGAAGCTTTCTTT.

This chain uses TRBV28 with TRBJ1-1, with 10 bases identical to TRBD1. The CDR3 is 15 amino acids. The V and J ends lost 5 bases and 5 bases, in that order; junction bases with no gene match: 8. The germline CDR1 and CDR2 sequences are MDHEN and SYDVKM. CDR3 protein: CASSPSRTGGTEAFF. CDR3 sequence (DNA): TGTGCCAGCAGTCCCTCAAGGACAGGGGGAACTGAAGCTTTCTTT.

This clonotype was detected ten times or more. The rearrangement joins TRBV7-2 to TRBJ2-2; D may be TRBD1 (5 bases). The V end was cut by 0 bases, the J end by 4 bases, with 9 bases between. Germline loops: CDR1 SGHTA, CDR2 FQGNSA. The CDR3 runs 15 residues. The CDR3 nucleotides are TGTGCCAGCAGCTTAGCAGGCAGGGCCACCGGGGAGCTGTTTTTT. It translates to CASSLAGRATGELFF.

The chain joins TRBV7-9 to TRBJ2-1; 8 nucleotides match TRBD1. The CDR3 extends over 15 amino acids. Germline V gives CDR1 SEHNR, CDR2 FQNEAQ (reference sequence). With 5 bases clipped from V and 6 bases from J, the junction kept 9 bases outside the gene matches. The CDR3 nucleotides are TGTGCCAGCAGCCCGGAGGACAGGGTATGCAATGAGCAGTTCTTC. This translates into CASSPEDRVCNEQFF.

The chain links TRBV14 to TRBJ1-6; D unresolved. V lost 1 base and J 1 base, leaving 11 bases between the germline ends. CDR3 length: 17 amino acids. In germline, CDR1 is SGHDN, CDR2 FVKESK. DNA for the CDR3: TGTGCCAGCAGCCAAGCACATCCAGCTTCCTATAATTCACCCCTCCACTTT. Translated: CASSQAHPASYNSPLHF.

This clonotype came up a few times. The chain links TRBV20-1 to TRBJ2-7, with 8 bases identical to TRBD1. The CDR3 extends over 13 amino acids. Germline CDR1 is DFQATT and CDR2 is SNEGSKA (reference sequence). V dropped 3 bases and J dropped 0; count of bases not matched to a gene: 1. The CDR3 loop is CSARDRASYEQYF. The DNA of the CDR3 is TGCAGTGCTAGGGACAGGGCCTCCTACGAGCAGTACTTC.

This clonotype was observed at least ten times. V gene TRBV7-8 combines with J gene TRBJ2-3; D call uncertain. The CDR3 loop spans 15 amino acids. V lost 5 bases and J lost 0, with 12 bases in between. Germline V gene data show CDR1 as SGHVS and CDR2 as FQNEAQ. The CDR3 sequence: CASSDSPGSTDTQYF. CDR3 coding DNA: TGTGCCAGCAGCGACTCCCCGGGTAGCACAGATACGCAGTATTTT.

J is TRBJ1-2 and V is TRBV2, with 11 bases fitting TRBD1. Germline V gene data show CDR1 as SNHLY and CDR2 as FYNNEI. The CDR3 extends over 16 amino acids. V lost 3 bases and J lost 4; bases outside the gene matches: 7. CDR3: CASSEDRGHWSYGYTF. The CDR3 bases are TGTGCCAGCAGTGAGGACAGGGGGCATTGGAGCTATGGCTACACCTTC.

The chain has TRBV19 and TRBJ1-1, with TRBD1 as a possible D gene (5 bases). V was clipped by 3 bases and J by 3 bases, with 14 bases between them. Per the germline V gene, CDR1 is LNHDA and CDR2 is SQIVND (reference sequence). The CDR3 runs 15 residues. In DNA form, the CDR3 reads TGTGCCAGTAGTATTACCGACAGTTTACACACTGAAGCTTTCTTT. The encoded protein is CASSITDSLHTEAFF.

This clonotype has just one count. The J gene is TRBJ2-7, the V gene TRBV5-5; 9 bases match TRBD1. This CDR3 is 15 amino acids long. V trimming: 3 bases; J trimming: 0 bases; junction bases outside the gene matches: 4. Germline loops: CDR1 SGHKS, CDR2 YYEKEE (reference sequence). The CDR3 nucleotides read TGTGCCAGCAGCTCCCTGGGACAGGGCTCCTACGAGCAGTACTTC. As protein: CASSSLGQGSYEQYF.

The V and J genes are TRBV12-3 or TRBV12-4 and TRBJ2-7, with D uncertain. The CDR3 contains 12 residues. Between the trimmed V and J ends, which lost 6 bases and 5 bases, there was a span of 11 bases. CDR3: CASSLTLDEQYV. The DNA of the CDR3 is TGTGCCAGCAGCCTGACACTTGACGAGCAGTACGTC.

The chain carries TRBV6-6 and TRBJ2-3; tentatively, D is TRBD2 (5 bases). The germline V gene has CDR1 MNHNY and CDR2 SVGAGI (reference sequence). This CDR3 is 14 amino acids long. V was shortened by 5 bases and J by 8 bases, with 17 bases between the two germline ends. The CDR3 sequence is CASSLNSLAATQYF. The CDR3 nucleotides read TGTGCCAGCAGTCTTAACAGCCTAGCTGCTACGCAGTATTTT.